The entry below gives a single T cell receptor beta chain sequence along with its context. What it recognizes is unknown. RNA transcripts served as template for amplifying TCR beta CDR3 sequences. The workflow started with a first-round RT-PCR run with HTBI primers and then moved on to a second-round multiplex PCR. Via MiXCR, TCRdb re-called the multiplex PCR reads, giving one row per CDR3 protein. Of under 350,000 distinct CDR3 sequences detected, about a sixth appear once; the ten largest clones hold 12%. Where ophthalmopathy was present, donors had moderate-to-severe activity, CAS ≥3, NOSPECS ≥4 and duration under 3 months. The sample is drawn from a study of Graves' ophthalmopathy and Graves' hyperthyroidism. Notes on the study in general: The model forecast ophthalmopathy progression, reaching about 70% sensitivity and approximately 79% specificity. Distinction of ophthalmopathy from stable hyperthyroidism by a 13-signature model reached 85% to 90% sensitivity and 65% to 83% specificity. Detected in blood as well were most expanded thyroid clonotypes with frequency above 0.001.

V shed 4 bases and J 7 bases; nucleotides not matched to a gene: 8. Germline V gene lookup returns CDR1 KGHSH and CDR2 LQKENI. The CDR3 extends over 14 amino acids. The clonotype comes from an adult man with Graves' ophthalmopathy. The sample consisted of peripheral blood. The rearrangement links TRBV18 to TRBJ2-7; 9 positions match TRBD1. CDR3 amino acids: CASSLGTGSREQYF. For the CDR3, the DNA is TGTGCCAGCTCACTCGGGACAGGGTCGCGGGAGCAGTACTTC.